This T cell receptor (beta chain) was identified during a study of blood T cell repertoires in COVID-19. This clone appeared a single time. The germline gives CDR1 KGHSH, CDR2 LQKENI. This CDR3 has 17 residues. J lost 3 bases, V lost 5 bases, and 13 bases had no gene match. Methods used by the authors: The authors estimated nucleated cell counts from reference gene primer amplification. Some clones are missing from TCRdb's copy, which holds only in-frame ones; the method was immunoSEQ multiplex PCR. The V and J calls and clone size are taken from that table; D and trimming were inferred from the DNA. There are about 230,000 clones in the sample; 65% to 85% occur only once, and around 5.4% lies in the top ten.

This clonotype was sampled from a man older than 75 with acute or convalescent COVID-19. The sequenced sample consisted of peripheral blood. This sequence joins TRBV18 and TRBJ2-3, with TRBD2 matching 8 bases. The CDR3, as DNA: TGTGCCAGCTCATCTAAGACTGATGTAGCGGGAACAGATACGCAGTATTTT. As protein: CASSSKTDVAGTDTQYF.